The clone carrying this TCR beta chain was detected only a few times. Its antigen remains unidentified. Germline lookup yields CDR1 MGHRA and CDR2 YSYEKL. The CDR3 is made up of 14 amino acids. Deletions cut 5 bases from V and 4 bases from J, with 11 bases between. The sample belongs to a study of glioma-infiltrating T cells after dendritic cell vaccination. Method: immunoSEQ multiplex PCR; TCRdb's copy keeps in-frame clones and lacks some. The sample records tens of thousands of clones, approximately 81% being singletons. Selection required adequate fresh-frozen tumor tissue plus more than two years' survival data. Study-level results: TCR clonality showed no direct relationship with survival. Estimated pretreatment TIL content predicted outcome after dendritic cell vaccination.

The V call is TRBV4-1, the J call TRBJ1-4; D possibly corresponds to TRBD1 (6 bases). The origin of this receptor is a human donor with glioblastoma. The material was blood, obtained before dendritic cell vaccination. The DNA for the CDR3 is TGCGCCAGCAGCTACGGACAGAATAATGAAAAACTGTTTTTT. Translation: CASSYGQNNEKLFF.